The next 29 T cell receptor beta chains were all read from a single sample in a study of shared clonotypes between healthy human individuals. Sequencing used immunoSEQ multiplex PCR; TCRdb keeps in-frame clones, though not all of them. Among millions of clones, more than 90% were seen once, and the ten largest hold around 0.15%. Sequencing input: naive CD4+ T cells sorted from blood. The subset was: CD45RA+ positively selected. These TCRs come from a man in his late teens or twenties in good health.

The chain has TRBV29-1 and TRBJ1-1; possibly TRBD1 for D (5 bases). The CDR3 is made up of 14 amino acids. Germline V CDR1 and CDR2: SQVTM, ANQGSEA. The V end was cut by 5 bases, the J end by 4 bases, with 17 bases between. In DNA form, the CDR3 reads TGCAGCGTTTGGGGCGGGGCGGGTTCCACTGAAGCTTTCTTT. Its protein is CSVWGGAGSTEAFF.

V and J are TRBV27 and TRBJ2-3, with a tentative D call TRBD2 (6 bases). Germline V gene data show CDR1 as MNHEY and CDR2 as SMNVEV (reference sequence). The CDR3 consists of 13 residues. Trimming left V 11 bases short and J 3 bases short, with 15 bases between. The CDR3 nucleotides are TGTGCCCCCAGACGGGGGAGGACAGATACGCAGTATTTT. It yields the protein CAPRRGRTDTQYF.

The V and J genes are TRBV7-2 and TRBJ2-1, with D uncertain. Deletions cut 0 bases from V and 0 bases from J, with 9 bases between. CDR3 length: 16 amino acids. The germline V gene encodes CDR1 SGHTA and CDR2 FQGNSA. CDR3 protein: CASSLAGSSSYNEQFF. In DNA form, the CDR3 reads TGTGCCAGCAGCTTAGCCGGATCCAGCTCCTACAATGAGCAGTTCTTC.

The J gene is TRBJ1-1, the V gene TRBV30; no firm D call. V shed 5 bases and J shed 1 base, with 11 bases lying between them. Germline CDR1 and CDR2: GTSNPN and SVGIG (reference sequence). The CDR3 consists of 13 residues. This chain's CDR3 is CAWRWSENTEAFF. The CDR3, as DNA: TGTGCCTGGCGATGGAGCGAGAACACTGAAGCTTTCTTT.

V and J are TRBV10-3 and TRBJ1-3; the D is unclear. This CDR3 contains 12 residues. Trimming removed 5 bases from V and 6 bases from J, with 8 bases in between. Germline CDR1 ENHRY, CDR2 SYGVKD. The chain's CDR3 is CAISPYSNTIYF. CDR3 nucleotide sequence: TGTGCCATCAGTCCTTACTCAAACACCATATATTTT.

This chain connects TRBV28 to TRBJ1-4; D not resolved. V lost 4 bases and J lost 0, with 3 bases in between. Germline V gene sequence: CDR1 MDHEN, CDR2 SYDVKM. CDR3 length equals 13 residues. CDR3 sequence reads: CASSSPTNEKLFF. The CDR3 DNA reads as TGTGCCAGCAGTTCGCCAACTAATGAAAAACTGTTTTTT.

CDR3 residues: CASSQGQGINQPQHF. The CDR3 DNA sequence: TGTGCCAGCAGCCAGGGACAGGGGATCAATCAGCCCCAGCATTTT. The chain employs TRBV5-6 and TRBJ1-5, with 10 bases lining up with TRBD1. The CDR3 is made up of 15 amino acids. CDR1 and CDR2 from the germline V gene are SGHDT and YYEEEE. V dropped 4 bases and J dropped 3; count of bases not matched to a gene: 4.

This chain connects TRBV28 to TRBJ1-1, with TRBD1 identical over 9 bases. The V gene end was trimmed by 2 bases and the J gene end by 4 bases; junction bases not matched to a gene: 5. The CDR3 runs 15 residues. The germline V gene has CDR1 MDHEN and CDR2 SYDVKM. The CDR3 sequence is CASSLGTGNPTEAFF. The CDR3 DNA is TGTGCCAGCAGTTTAGGGACAGGGAATCCCACTGAAGCTTTCTTT.

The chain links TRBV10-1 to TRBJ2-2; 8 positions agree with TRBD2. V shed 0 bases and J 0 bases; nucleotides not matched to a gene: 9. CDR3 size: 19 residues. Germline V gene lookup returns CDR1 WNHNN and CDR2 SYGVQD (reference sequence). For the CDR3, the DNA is TGCGCCAGCAGTGAGTCAGGCAGCGGGGGATCAGCGAACACCGGGGAGCTGTTTTTT. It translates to CASSESGSGGSANTGELFF.

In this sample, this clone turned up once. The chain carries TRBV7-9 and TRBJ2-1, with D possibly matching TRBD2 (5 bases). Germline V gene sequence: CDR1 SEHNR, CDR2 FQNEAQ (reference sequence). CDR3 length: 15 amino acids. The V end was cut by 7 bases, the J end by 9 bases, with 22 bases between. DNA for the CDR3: TGTGCCAGCAACGATTCAGGACTTATACCTTTTGAGCAGTTCTTC. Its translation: CASNDSGLIPFEQFF.

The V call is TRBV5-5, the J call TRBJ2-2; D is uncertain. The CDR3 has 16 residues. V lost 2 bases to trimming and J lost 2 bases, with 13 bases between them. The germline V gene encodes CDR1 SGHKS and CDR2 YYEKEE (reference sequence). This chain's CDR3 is CASSFRLGSNTGELFF. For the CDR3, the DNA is TGTGCCAGCAGCTTCCGGCTCGGGTCAAACACCGGGGAGCTGTTTTTT.

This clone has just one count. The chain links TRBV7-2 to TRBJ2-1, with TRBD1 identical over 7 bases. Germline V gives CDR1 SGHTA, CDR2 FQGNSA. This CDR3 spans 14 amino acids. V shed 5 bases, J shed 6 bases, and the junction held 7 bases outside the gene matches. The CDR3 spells CASSRSRDSNEQFF. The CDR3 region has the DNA TGTGCCAGCAGCCGGTCCCGGGACAGCAATGAGCAGTTCTTC.

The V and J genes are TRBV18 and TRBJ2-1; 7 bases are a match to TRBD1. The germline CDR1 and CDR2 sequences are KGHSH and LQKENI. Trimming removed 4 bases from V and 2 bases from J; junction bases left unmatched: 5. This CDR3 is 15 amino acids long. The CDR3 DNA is TGTGCCAGCTCACTCGACAGGGCGGCCTACAATGAGCAGTTCTTC. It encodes CASSLDRAAYNEQFF. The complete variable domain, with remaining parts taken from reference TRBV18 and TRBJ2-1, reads NAGVMQNPRHLVRRRGQEARLRCSPMKGHSHVYWYRQLPEEGLKFMVYLQKENIIDESGMPKERFSAEFPKEGPSILRIQQVVRGDSAAYFCASSLDRAAYNEQFFGPGTRLTVL.

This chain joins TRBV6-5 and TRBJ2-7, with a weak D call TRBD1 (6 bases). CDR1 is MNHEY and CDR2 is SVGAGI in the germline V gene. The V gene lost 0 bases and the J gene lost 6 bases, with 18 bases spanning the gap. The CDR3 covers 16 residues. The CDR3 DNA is TGTGCCAGCAGTTACTCAGGCGACAGGTTAGTTGCCGAGCAGTACTTC. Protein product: CASSYSGDRLVAEQYF.

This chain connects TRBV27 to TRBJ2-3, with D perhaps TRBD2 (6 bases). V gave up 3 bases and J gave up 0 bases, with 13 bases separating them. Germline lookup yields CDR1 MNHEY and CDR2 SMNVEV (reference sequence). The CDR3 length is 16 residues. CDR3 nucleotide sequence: TGTGCCAGCAGTTTGTTAGGGCGGGGTAGCACAGATACGCAGTATTTT. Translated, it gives CASSLLGRGSTDTQYF.

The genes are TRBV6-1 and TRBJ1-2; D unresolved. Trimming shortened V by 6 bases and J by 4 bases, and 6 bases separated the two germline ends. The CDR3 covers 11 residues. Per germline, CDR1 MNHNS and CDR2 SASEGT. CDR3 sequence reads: CASSYSYGYTF. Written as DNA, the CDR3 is TGTGCCAGCAGCTACAGCTATGGCTACACCTTC.

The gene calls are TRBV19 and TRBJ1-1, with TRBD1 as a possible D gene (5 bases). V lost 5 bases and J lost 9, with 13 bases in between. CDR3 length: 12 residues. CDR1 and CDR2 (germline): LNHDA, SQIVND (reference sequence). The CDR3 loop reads CASSLRQSKAFF. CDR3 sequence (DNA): TGTGCCAGTAGTTTAAGACAGAGTAAAGCTTTCTTT. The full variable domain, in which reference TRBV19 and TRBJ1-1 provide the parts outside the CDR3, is DGGITQSPKYLFRKEGQNVTLSCEQNLNHDAMYWYRQDPGQGLRLIYYSQIVNDFQKGDIAEGYSVSREKKESFPLTVTSAQKNPTAFYLCASSLRQSKAFFGQGTRLTVV.

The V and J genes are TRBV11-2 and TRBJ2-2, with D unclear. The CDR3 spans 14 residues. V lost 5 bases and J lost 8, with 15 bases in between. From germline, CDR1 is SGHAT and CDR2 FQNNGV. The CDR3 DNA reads TGTGCCAGCAGCCCGATAGGGTCTATGGGGGAGCTGTTTTTT. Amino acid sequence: CASSPIGSMGELFF.

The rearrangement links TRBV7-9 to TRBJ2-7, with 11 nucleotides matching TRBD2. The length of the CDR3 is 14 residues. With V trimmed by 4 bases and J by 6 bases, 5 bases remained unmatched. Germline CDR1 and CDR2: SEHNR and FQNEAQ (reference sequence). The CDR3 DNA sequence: TGTGCCAGCAGCTCCGGACTAGCGGGCCGCGAGCAGTACTTC. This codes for CASSSGLAGREQYF.

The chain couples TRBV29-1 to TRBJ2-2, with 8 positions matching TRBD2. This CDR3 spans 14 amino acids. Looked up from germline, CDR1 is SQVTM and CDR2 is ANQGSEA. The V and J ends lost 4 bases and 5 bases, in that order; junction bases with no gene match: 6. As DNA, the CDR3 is TGCAGCGTTGCAAACAGCGGGAGAACCGGGGAGCTGTTTTTT. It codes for CSVANSGRTGELFF.

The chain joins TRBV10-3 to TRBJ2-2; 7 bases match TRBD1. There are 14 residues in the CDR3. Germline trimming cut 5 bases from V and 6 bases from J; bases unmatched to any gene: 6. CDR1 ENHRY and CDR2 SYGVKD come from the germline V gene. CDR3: CAISLSTGAGELFF. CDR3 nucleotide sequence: TGTGCCATCAGTCTCTCCACAGGGGCCGGGGAGCTGTTTTTT.

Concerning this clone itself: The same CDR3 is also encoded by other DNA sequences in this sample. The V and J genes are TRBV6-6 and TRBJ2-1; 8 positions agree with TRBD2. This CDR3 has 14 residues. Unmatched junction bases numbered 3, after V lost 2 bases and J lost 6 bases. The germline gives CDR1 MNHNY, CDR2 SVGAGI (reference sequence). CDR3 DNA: TGTGCCAGCAGTTACGGGCTAGCGGGCAATGAGCAGTTCTTC. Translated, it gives CASSYGLAGNEQFF.

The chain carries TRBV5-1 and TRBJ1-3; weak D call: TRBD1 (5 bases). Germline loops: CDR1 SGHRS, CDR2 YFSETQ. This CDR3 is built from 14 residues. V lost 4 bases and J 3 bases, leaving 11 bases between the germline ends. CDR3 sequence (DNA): TGCGCCAGCAGCCAAGGGGTGGATGGAAACACCATATATTTT. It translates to CASSQGVDGNTIYF.

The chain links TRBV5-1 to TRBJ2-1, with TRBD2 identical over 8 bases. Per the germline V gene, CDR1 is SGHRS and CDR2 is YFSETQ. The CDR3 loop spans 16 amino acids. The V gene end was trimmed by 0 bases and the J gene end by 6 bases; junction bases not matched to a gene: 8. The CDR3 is CASSLAVAGGSNEQFF. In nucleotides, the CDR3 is TGCGCCAGCAGCTTGGCCGTGGCGGGAGGAAGCAATGAGCAGTTCTTC.

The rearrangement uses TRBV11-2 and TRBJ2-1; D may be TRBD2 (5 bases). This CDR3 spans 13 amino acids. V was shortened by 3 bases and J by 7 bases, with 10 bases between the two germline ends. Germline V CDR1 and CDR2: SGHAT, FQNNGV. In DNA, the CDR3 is TGTGCCAGCAGCTTTTGGACTCAAAATGAGCAGTTCTTC. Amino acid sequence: CASSFWTQNEQFF.

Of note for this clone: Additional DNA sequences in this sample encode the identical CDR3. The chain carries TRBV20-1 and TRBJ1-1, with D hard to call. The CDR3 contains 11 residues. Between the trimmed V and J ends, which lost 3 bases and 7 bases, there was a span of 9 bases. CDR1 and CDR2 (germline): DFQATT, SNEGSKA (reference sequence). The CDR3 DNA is TGCAGTGCTAGGGTCCCGGGTGAAGCTTTCTTT. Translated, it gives CSARVPGEAFF.

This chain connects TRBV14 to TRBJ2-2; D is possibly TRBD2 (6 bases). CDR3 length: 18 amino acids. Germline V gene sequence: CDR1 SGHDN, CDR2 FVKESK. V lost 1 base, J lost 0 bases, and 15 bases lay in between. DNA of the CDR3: TGTGCCAGCAGCCAAGTCGATAGCGGCAGTGCGAACACCGGGGAGCTGTTTTTT. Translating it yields CASSQVDSGSANTGELFF.

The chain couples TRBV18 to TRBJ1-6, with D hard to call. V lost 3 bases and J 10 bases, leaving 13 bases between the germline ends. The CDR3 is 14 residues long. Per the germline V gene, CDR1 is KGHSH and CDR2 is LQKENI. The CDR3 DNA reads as TGTGCCAGCTCACCCGGCGGGGTAGAATCACCCCTCCACTTT. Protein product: CASSPGGVESPLHF.

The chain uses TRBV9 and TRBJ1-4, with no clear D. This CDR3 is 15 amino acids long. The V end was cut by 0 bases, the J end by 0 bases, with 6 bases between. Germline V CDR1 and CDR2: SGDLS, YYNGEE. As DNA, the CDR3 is TGTGCCAGCAGCGTAGCCGACTCAACTAATGAAAAACTGTTTTTT. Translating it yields CASSVADSTNEKLFF.